A single sample is the source of the 31 T cell receptor beta chains below, sequenced in a study of cytomegalovirus exposure and HLA in healthy donors. The PCR contained 60 Vbeta and 13 Jbeta primers. Sequencing was performed with immunoSEQ multiplex PCR; in TCRdb, only in-frame clones are kept and a portion is missing. This table holds roughly 100,000 clones, approximately 80% found once. Sequenced sample: PBMCs. The receptors were sampled from a woman under 30 in good health and CMV-seropositive.

By frequency in the sample, this clone is large (0.1 to 1%). This sequence joins TRBV12-5 and TRBJ2-5; D not resolved. CDR1 is LGHNT, CDR2 FRNRAP, per germline. V lost 5 bases and J lost 3, with 13 bases in between. The CDR3 runs 14 residues. The CDR3 DNA reads TGTGCTAGTGGTCCCACCCTGGTAGAAGAGACCCAGTACTTC. Its translation is CASGPTLVEETQYF.

The J gene is TRBJ2-3, the V gene TRBV2; 7 positions match TRBD2. Germline assignment: CDR1 SNHLY and CDR2 FYNNEI. CDR3 size: 15 residues. Germline trimming cut 5 bases from V and 6 bases from J; bases unmatched to any gene: 11. In nucleotides, the CDR3 is TGTGCCAGCAGTCGACTAGCCCCGATAGTCGATACGCAGTATTTT. This encodes CASSRLAPIVDTQYF.

V and J are TRBV5-1 and TRBJ2-7, with a tentative D call TRBD1 (7 bases). The CDR3 loop spans 14 amino acids. The germline V gene has CDR1 SGHRS and CDR2 YFSETQ. Trimming pared 5 bases from V and 0 bases from J, leaving 12 bases between. CDR3 region: CASRGGQISYEQYF. CDR3 DNA sequence: TGCGCCAGCAGGGGGGGACAGATCTCCTACGAGCAGTACTTC.

For the CDR3, the DNA is TGTGCCAGCAGCCTAAGACAGGGGGTGATGGAAGGCTACACCTTC. It specifies CASSLRQGVMEGYTF. The gene calls are TRBV14 and TRBJ1-2; TRBD1 matches at 9 bases. The CDR3 totals 15 residues. The ends lost 4 bases at V and 8 bases at J; junction bases unmatched: 11. Germline CDR1 reads SGHDN; CDR2 reads FVKESK.

V usage is TRBV7-8 and J usage is TRBJ1-5; D is undetermined. The germline V gene encodes CDR1 SGHVS and CDR2 FQNEAQ. The CDR3 extends over 16 amino acids. V was cut by 0 bases and J by 3 bases, with 12 bases left in between. As DNA, the CDR3 is TGTGCCAGCAGCTTAGCTGGGCCCGGTCCCAATCAGCCCCAGCATTTT. It translates to CASSLAGPGPNQPQHF.

V and J are TRBV30 and TRBJ1-4; 9 nucleotides agree with TRBD1. The V gene's germline CDR1 is GTSNPN and CDR2 SVGIG (reference sequence). V trimming: 4 bases; J trimming: 3 bases; junction bases outside the gene matches: 6. This CDR3 region has 15 residues. In nucleotides, the CDR3 is TGTGCCTGGACGAAGACAGGGGGAGCTAATGAAAAACTGTTTTTT. This translates into CAWTKTGGANEKLFF.

The chain is built from TRBV30 and TRBJ1-1, with a possible D match to TRBD1 (5 bases). V was cut by 0 bases and J by 11 bases, with 10 bases left in between. The CDR3 is 11 amino acids. Germline V CDR1 and CDR2: GTSNPN, SVGIG (reference sequence). The chain's CDR3 is CAWSVAEGAFF. CDR3 nucleotide sequence: TGTGCCTGGAGTGTAGCGGAGGGGGCTTTCTTT. Filled out from reference TRBV30 and TRBJ1-1, the complete variable domain reads SQTIHQWPATLVQPVGSPLSLECTVEGTSNPNLYWYRQAAGRGLQLLFYSVGIGQISSEVPQNLSASRPQDRQFILSSKKLLLSDSGFYLCAWSVAEGAFFGQGTRLTVV.

The CDR3 spells CAFSGVDNQPQHF. The CDR3 DNA reads TGTGCCTTTTCGGGAGTGGACAATCAGCCCCAGCATTTT. This chain connects TRBV30 to TRBJ1-5; no reliable D call. The ends were cut back, 7 bases at V and 3 bases at J, with 13 bases in the middle. The germline V gene encodes CDR1 GTSNPN and CDR2 SVGIG (reference sequence). The CDR3 loop spans 13 amino acids.

The V call is TRBV28, the J call TRBJ2-5, with 9 bases lining up with TRBD2. Germline CDR1 reads MDHEN; CDR2 reads SYDVKM. The J segment lost 3 bases and the V segment lost 6 bases, leaving 11 bases of the junction unmatched. The CDR3 consists of 16 residues. The CDR3 DNA sequence: TGTGCCAGCAGCCGCCTATCGGGACTAGCCAAAGAGACCCAGTACTTC. This sequence encodes CASSRLSGLAKETQYF.

The rearrangement joins TRBV29-1 to TRBJ2-2; 7 bases fit TRBD2. CDR1 SQVTM and CDR2 ANQGSEA come from the germline V gene. CDR3 length: 14 amino acids. The V gene end was trimmed by 6 bases and the J gene end by 0 bases; junction bases not matched to a gene: 4. CDR3 region: CSVRAGTNTGELFF. CDR3 in DNA: TGCAGCGTCAGAGCGGGGACGAACACCGGGGAGCTGTTTTTT.

This sequence joins TRBV5-1 and TRBJ2-2; 7 nucleotides align to TRBD1. This CDR3 is 15 amino acids long. Germline trimming cut 2 bases from V and 1 base from J; bases unmatched to any gene: 2. Germline CDR1 reads SGHRS; CDR2 reads YFSETQ. CDR3 nucleotides: TGCGCCAGCAGCTTACAGGGGATGAACACCGGGGAGCTGTTTTTT. It is translated as CASSLQGMNTGELFF. Based on the CDR3 plus reference TRBV5-1 and TRBJ2-2, the full variable domain is KAGVTQTPRYLIKTRGQQVTLSCSPISGHRSVSWYQQTPGQGLQFLFEYFSETQRNKGNFPGRFSGRQFSNSRSEMNVSTLELGDSALYLCASSLQGMNTGELFFGEGSRLTVL.

Concerning this clone: A junction end diverges from the germline sequence, so it may reflect a read error. V usage is TRBV5-1 and J usage is TRBJ2-7; 8 bases agree with TRBD1. The CDR3 is made up of 14 amino acids. The germline V gene encodes CDR1 SGHRS and CDR2 YFSETQ. CDR3: CASSLVSDRDERYF. The CDR3 DNA reads TGCGCCAGCAGCTTGGTTTCGGACAGGGACGAGCGGTACTTC.

This chain joins TRBV11-2 and TRBJ1-4; possible D gene TRBD1, 5 bases. CDR3 size: 15 residues. The V gene lost 4 bases and the J gene lost 6 bases, with 15 bases spanning the gap. Per germline, CDR1 SGHAT and CDR2 FQNNGV. CDR3 region: CASSSPGVIHEKLFF. In DNA, the CDR3 is TGTGCCAGCAGCTCCCCGGGGGTGATACATGAAAAACTGTTTTTT.

In the case of this clone: Other nucleotide sequences from this sample produce the same CDR3. The genes are TRBV5-6 and TRBJ2-7, with D unresolved. Looked up from germline, CDR1 is SGHDT and CDR2 is YYEEEE. With 0 bases removed from V and 0 bases from J, the gap between germline ends came to 4 bases. CDR3 size: 13 residues. In nucleotides, the CDR3 is TGTGCCAGCAGCTTGGCGTCCTCCTACGAGCAGTACTTC. It yields the protein CASSLASSYEQYF.

This rearrangement joins TRBV5-4 to TRBJ2-7; 8 bases align to TRBD2. CDR1 SGHNT and CDR2 YYREEE come from the germline V gene (reference sequence). After removal of 3 bases from V and 4 bases from J, the junction contained 6 bases not matched to a gene. The length of the CDR3 is 14 residues. The CDR3 nucleotides are TGTGCCAGCAGCTCCTCGGGACTAGATTACGAGCAGTACTTC. Its protein is CASSSSGLDYEQYF.

This clone was seen once. This sample includes further DNA sequences coding for the same CDR3. The gene calls are TRBV27 and TRBJ1-2, with D possibly matching TRBD1 (6 bases). V was trimmed by 6 bases and J by 2 bases, leaving 16 bases between them. Germline CDR1 and CDR2: MNHEY and SMNVEV (reference sequence). This CDR3 spans 15 amino acids. The CDR3 is CASSFAGGLNYGYTF. CDR3 sequence (DNA): TGTGCCAGCAGCTTTGCGGGGGGCTTGAACTATGGCTACACCTTC.

This clone was detected once. J is TRBJ2-3 and V is TRBV28, with 7 bases fitting TRBD2. Germline V CDR1 and CDR2: MDHEN, SYDVKM. The CDR3 totals 14 residues. J lost 6 bases, V lost 4 bases, and 7 bases had no gene match. CDR3 sequence (DNA): TGTGCCAGCAGTTACCGATGGGGAGGGGATACGCAGTATTTT. This translates into CASSYRWGGDTQYF.

V gene TRBV10-1 combines with J gene TRBJ2-3, with TRBD2 matching over 9 bases. CDR1 and CDR2 (germline): WNHNN, SYGVQD (reference sequence). The CDR3 sequence is 17 residues long. V lost 0 bases to trimming and J lost 0 bases; unmatched junction nucleotides: 4. CDR3 sequence reads: CASSESNLAGSTDTQYF. CDR3 bases: TGCGCCAGCAGTGAGTCAAACCTAGCGGGGAGCACAGATACGCAGTATTTT.

This clone occurred a few times. The chain has TRBV9 and TRBJ2-1; 7 bases map to TRBD2. Germline-derived CDR1 and CDR2 are SGDLS and YYNGEE. This CDR3 has 16 residues. J gave up 0 bases and V 3 bases, and 6 bases lay outside the gene matches. The CDR3 DNA follows: TGTGCCAGCAGCGGATCTAGCGGCCCCTCCTACAATGAGCAGTTCTTC. Protein: CASSGSSGPSYNEQFF.

This clone was counted a few times. This rearrangement joins TRBV2 to TRBJ1-3; unclear D gene. The ends were cut back, 3 bases at V and 3 bases at J, with 18 bases in the middle. CDR1 is SNHLY, CDR2 FYNNEI, per germline. This CDR3 region has 17 residues. The CDR3 DNA reads as TGTGCCAGCAGTGAGCACCCGGTGCCAAACTTTGGAAACACCATATATTTT. Amino acid sequence: CASSEHPVPNFGNTIYF.

V is TRBV6-6 and J is TRBJ1-2; 8 bases align to TRBD1. This CDR3 has 15 residues. From germline, CDR1 is MNHNY and CDR2 SVGAGI (reference sequence). V lost 5 bases to trimming and J lost 8 bases; unmatched junction nucleotides: 13. The CDR3 here is CASSTIRQQGGGYTF. Written as DNA, the CDR3 is TGTGCCAGCAGTACGATTCGTCAACAGGGGGGAGGCTACACCTTC.

The chain employs TRBV5-6 and TRBJ1-5, with 10 bases lining up with TRBD1. This CDR3 is 14 amino acids long. The germline V gene encodes CDR1 SGHDT and CDR2 YYEEEE. The junction had 3 bases not matched to a gene; V was cut back by 4 bases and J by 5 bases. CDR3 sequence reads: CASSAGQGHQPQHF. CDR3 sequence (DNA): TGTGCCAGCAGCGCGGGACAGGGGCATCAGCCCCAGCATTTT.

This chain uses TRBV28 with TRBJ2-3, with 13 nucleotides matching TRBD2. The CDR3 covers 22 residues. Germline loops: CDR1 MDHEN, CDR2 SYDVKM. Trimming removed 2 bases from V and 5 bases from J; junction bases left unmatched: 22. In DNA, the CDR3 is TGTGCCAGCAGTTTAGTTCCCGCGGGCAAACTTTGGACTAGCGGGAGCGGAGATACGCAGTATTTT. It is translated as CASSLVPAGKLWTSGSGDTQYF.

The genes are TRBV28 and TRBJ2-3; TRBD2 matches 10 bases. V lost 6 bases to trimming and J lost 6 bases; unmatched junction nucleotides: 12. The length of the CDR3 is 16 residues. CDR1 is MDHEN and CDR2 is SYDVKM in the germline V gene. CDR3 sequence: CASSTTWASGSDTQYF. The CDR3 DNA sequence: TGTGCCAGCAGCACTACGTGGGCTAGCGGGAGTGATACGCAGTATTTT.

This chain joins TRBV6-1 and TRBJ2-7; D unclear. Germline V CDR1 and CDR2: MNHNS, SASEGT. Deletions cut 5 bases from V and 0 bases from J, with 8 bases between. This CDR3 has 13 residues. CDR3 residues: CASSKTSSYEQYF. The CDR3 DNA sequence: TGTGCCAGCAGTAAAACAAGCTCCTACGAGCAGTACTTC.

A remark on this clone: The junction does not match germline at one end; this may be a read error. The V gene is TRBV30, the J gene TRBJ2-1; the match to TRBD2 covers 7 bases. The CDR3 runs to 15 residues. Germline V gives CDR1 GTSNPN, CDR2 SVGIG (reference sequence). In DNA form, the CDR3 reads TGTACCTGGGCGGGAGAGAACGCCCTCTACAATGAGCAGTTCTTC. Translating it yields CTWAGENALYNEQFF.

The chain combines TRBV10-2 with TRBJ2-7; the match to TRBD1 covers 7 bases. This CDR3 comprises 12 residues. CDR1 WSHSY and CDR2 SAAADI come from the germline V gene. Trimming removed 5 bases from V and 6 bases from J; junction bases left unmatched: 4. The CDR3 nucleotides are TGCGCCAGCAGTCCGACAGGGCTCGAGCAGTACTTC. It encodes CASSPTGLEQYF.

As for this clone: In this CDR3 the conserved last residue, phenylalanine or tryptophan, is missing, so a read error is likely. The DNA is omitted, as the CDR3 cannot be located on it reliably, and the CDR3 follows TCRdb's listing. The genes are TRBV29-1 and TRBJ1-1; the D call TRBD1 from the table was never checked on the DNA. CDR1 SQVTM and CDR2 ANQGSEA come from the germline V gene. The CDR3 length is 12 residues, termini included. The CDR3 is CSVSKTDYEALV.

This clone was seen a few times. The V call is TRBV30, the J call TRBJ2-7, with TRBD2 matching 9 bases. The CDR3 totals 17 residues. J was trimmed by 1 base and V by 4 bases; bases with no gene match: 14. CDR1 GTSNPN and CDR2 SVGIG come from the germline V gene (reference sequence). Written as DNA, the CDR3 is TGTGCCTGGATGACGGACGGGCGGGAGGGAACTTCCTACGAGCAGTACTTC. The encoded protein is CAWMTDGREGTSYEQYF.

The chain couples TRBV5-8 to TRBJ2-7; 15 positions agree with TRBD2. The ends lost 4 bases at V and 1 base at J; junction bases unmatched: 3. The CDR3 loop spans 16 amino acids. The germline gives CDR1 SGHTS, CDR2 YDEGEE. DNA of the CDR3: TGTGCCAGCAGCCGCGGGACTAGCGGGGGGTCCTACGAGCAGTACTTC. It translates to CASSRGTSGGSYEQYF.

The V and J genes are TRBV28 and TRBJ2-3; D unresolved. In germline, CDR1 is MDHEN, CDR2 SYDVKM. The V gene lost 4 bases and the J gene lost 2 bases, with 16 bases spanning the gap. CDR3 length: 16 amino acids. The CDR3 protein is CASSYPGRGYTDTQYF. For the CDR3, the DNA is TGTGCCAGCAGTTACCCCGGCAGAGGCTACACAGATACGCAGTATTTT. The full variable domain, with the rest looked up from reference TRBV28 and TRBJ2-3, is DVKVTQSSRYLVKRTGEKVFLECVQDMDHENMFWYRQDPGLGLRLIYFSYDVKMKEKGDIPEGYSVSREKKERFSLILESASTNQTSMYLCASSYPGRGYTDTQYFGPGTRLTVL.